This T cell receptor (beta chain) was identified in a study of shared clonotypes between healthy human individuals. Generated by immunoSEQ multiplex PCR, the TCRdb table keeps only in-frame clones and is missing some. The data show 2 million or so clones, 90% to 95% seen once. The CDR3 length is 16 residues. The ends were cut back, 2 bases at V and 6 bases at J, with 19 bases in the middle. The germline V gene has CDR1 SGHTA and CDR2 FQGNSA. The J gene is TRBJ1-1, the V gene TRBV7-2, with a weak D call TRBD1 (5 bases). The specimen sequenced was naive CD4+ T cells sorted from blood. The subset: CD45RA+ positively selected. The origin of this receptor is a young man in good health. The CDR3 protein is CASSLRGGPTRAEAFF. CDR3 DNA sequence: TGTGCCAGCAGCTTACGGGGGGGACCTACAAGGGCTGAAGCTTTCTTT.